This T cell receptor (beta chain) was documented in a study of T cell repertoires in cytomegalovirus infection. The overall study: Through public TCR beta signatures, both CMV infection and matching HLA type were indicated.

One entry per CDR3 protein, called by TCRdb with MiXCR from the reads. Of approximately 500,000 distinct CDR3 sequences in the sample, approximately 16% were seen once. Per germline, CDR1 SNHLY and CDR2 FYNNEI. The CDR3 consists of 13 residues. This clonotype was observed a few times. Material: CD8+ T cells from PBMCs. This sequence joins TRBV2 and TRBJ2-3, with TRBD1 matching over 9 bases. This sequence was found in a human donor in good health (CMV status not recorded). Some clones in this sample may be carry-over from other donors' samples. The CDR3 DNA reads TGTGACACCCGGGGGACAGGGTACGATACGCAGTATTTT. It is translated as CDTRGTGYDTQYF.